This T cell receptor beta chain was captured in a study of T-cell reconstitution after alpha-beta-depleted transplantation in children. CDR3 length: 13 amino acids. The germline CDR1 and CDR2 sequences are WNHNN and SYGVQD (reference sequence). Trimming pared 6 bases from V and 6 bases from J, leaving 15 bases between. For TCRbeta, the library was prepared with unique molecular identifiers. TCRdb redid the calling of the PCR reads with MiXCR, one entry per CDR3 protein. This sample yields approximately 190,000 distinct CDR3 sequences, of which about 8.2% are seen a single time; 35% belongs to the top ten. This clonotype was seen at least ten times.

Sequencing used PBMCs, mostly from graft donor cells, obtained 360 days after TCRalphabeta/CD19-depleted stem cell transplant. This sequence originates from a male patient aged 2-10 years who had a stem cell transplant for acute myeloid leukemia, so the T cells may come from the graft donor. The J gene is TRBJ2-7, the V gene TRBV10-1; D uncertain. The CDR3 region has the DNA TGCGCCAGCAGAGTCACATGGCCTTGCGAGCAGTACGTC. Translating gives CASRVTWPCEQYV.